This T cell receptor beta chain appears in the sequencing data of a study of blood T cell repertoires in COVID-19. Turning to the study itself: Some COVID-19 samples were acute and others convalescent; all came from the United States, Italy and Spain. In each case, the material was cDNA or gDNA derived from T cells, B-cell-depleted T cells, or PBMCs.

Per the original data handling: Amplified reference gene primers provided the basis for estimating nucleated cell counts. Assay: immunoSEQ multiplex PCR; the TCRdb copy retains only in-frame clones and omits some. For V, J and clone size, that table is used; D and trimming come from the DNA. The sample consists of around 400,000 clones, more than 75% of them appearing once. The germline V gene encodes CDR1 SQVTM and CDR2 ANQGSEA. With 4 bases removed from V and 2 bases from J, the gap between germline ends came to 12 bases. The CDR3 length is 13 residues. This clone occurred once. This sequence was found in a woman between 25 and 40 years old with COVID-19, enrolled during active disease. The V and J genes are TRBV29-1 and TRBJ2-7; D possibly corresponds to TRBD2 (5 bases). Material for sequencing was peripheral blood. The CDR3 nucleotides read TGCAGCGTTGTCTCGGGGTTGACCTACGAGCAGTACTTC. This encodes CSVVSGLTYEQYF.